The clone carrying this T cell receptor (beta chain) was counted between two and nine times. The antigen is not known. The V end was cut by 3 bases, the J end by 2 bases, with 7 bases between. Germline assignment: CDR1 MGHRA and CDR2 YSYEKL. The CDR3 is made up of 13 amino acids. These data originate in a study of human T cells and chemical hapten exposure. Study results and limitations: With regard to DPC sensitization, TCRs above 1 in 1000 frequency did not change.

Time point described: pre-sensitization, week 0. As for treatment: therapeutic diphenylcyclopropenone sensitization with weekly scalp DPC. TCRdb reanalysed the RACE reads using MiXCR and keeps one entry per CDR3 protein. The data contain 150,000 to 200,000 distinct CDR3 sequences, roughly 30% of them singletons. The chain joins TRBV4-1 to TRBJ1-2; D not resolved. The TCR comes from a young woman with alopecia areata. Some clones in this sample may be carry-over from other donors' samples. The sequences come from whole blood, collected in connection with sensitization to the hapten diphenylcyclopropenone (DPC). CDR3 DNA: TGCGCCAGCAGCCAGGACGGGAACTATGGCTACACCTTC. It translates to CASSQDGNYGYTF.